The rows below give T cell receptor beta chains drawn from one sample of a study of shared clonotypes between healthy human individuals. Only in-frame clones appear in the TCRdb table, and some are missing; sequencing was by immunoSEQ multiplex PCR. The table has fewer than 2.5 million clones, 80% to 95% seen once. The sample comprised naive CD4+ T cells from PBMCs. The origin of the receptors is a man younger than 30 in good health. Some clones in this sample may be carry-over from other donors' samples. Both conserved end residues are part of each CDR3. Only some rows state a clone size, as once, few, many or a class for expanded clones.

V,length,J,size,CDR3
TRBV7-3,14,TRBJ2-2,-,CASGRDRGTGELFF
TRBV5-1,16,TRBJ2-7,-,CASSDQSGRKTYEQYF
TRBV7-8,16,TRBJ2-1,-,CASSLVSRAAYNEQFF
TRBV2,11,TRBJ2-1,once,CASSVLGEQFF
TRBV19,16,TRBJ1-5,-,CASSISGIHSNQPQHF
TRBV5-6,13,TRBJ2-3,-,CASSLGSTDTQYF
TRBV19,18,TRBJ2-2,-,CASSIGGAGGKNTGELFF
TRBV6-5,12,TRBJ2-1,-,CASRSSRGSPFF
TRBV11-3,13,TRBJ1-1,-,CASSLGGNTEAFF
TRBV9,16,TRBJ2-4,once,CASSDYGQGGQDIQYF
TRBV28,12,TRBJ1-2,few,CATRDSFYGYTF
TRBV29-1,13,TRBJ1-5,-,CSVRVNSNQPQHF
TRBV2,14,TRBJ2-5,-,CASSAGTGPMTQYF
TRBV7-8,17,TRBJ2-5,-,CASSLVLAQFERETQYF
TRBV10-3,17,TRBJ2-7,-,CAISSASGTMDSYEQYF
TRBV7-9,14,TRBJ2-5,-,CASSLARGQETQYF
TRBV28,15,TRBJ1-4,-,CASTLGGQGGEKLFF
TRBV11-3,14,TRBJ2-2,-,CASSLDLTAGELFF
TRBV2,13,TRBJ2-3,-,CAGGLAGEDTQYF
TRBV28,17,TRBJ2-7,-,CASISGLAGYSSYEQYF
TRBV28,15,TRBJ2-6,-,CASSPMPPGANVLTF
TRBV7-9,15,TRBJ1-2,-,CASTPAGGGGYGYTF
TRBV30,17,TRBJ1-2,-,CAWSRQTNRRGNYGYTF
TRBV7-2,14,TRBJ1-2,-,CASSLRDGLYGYTF
TRBV28,15,TRBJ1-2,-,CASSPTGTGGLDYTF
TRBV2,13,TRBJ2-7,-,CASSGQLSYEQYF
TRBV11-2,15,TRBJ2-1,-,CASSLDPTSYNEQFF
TRBV11-1,15,TRBJ2-1,-,CASSLKKEAFVEQFF
TRBV10-3,14,TRBJ1-3,-,CAITPTGGGNTIYF
TRBV14,15,TRBJ2-1,few,CASSQGVGHYNEQFF
TRBV6-6,16,TRBJ2-5,-,CASSEPEREGKETQYF